Below, 30 T cell receptor beta chains from the same sample are listed, as sequenced in a study of T-cell memory formation after mild COVID-19. TCRdb processed the 5' RACE reads anew with MiXCR; each CDR3 protein has one entry. This table holds about half a million distinct CDR3 sequences, 18% found once. Sequencing was done on a sample of PBMCs or a T cell subset sorted from them (not recorded which). The receptors here all came from an adult woman who had mild COVID-19 (a few samples of this study predate the infection). Cell type and time point are not known.

This clonotype was counted between two and nine times. This chain joins TRBV20-1 and TRBJ2-1; 9 bases align to TRBD2. CDR3 length equals 17 residues. V was clipped by 3 bases and J by 0 bases; unmatched bases: 9. Germline CDR1 reads DFQATT; CDR2 reads SNEGSKA (reference sequence). CDR3 in DNA: TGCAGTGCTAGGGTGCTAGCGGGGTCCAGCTCCTACAATGAGCAGTTCTTC. Protein: CSARVLAGSSSYNEQFF.

At least ten counts were recorded for this clonotype. The rearrangement joins TRBV11-2 to TRBJ1-4; D is undetermined. V lost 1 base and J 11 bases, leaving 14 bases between the germline ends. Per germline, CDR1 SGHAT and CDR2 FQNNGV. The CDR3 has 14 residues. CDR3 protein: CASSLAGATGKLFF. Here the CDR3 DNA reads TGTGCCAGCAGCTTAGCCGGCGCAACGGGGAAACTGTTTTTT.

V and J are TRBV27 and TRBJ2-3; no definite D call. The CDR3 extends over 15 amino acids. The germline CDR1 and CDR2 sequences are MNHEY and SMNVEV (reference sequence). Trimming took 0 bases from V and 2 from J, leaving 9 bases between them. CDR3 loop: CASSLSIANTDTQYF. The CDR3 DNA reads as TGTGCCAGCAGTTTATCGATCGCAAACACAGATACGCAGTATTTT.

The chain links TRBV24-1 to TRBJ2-1; 7 nucleotides align to TRBD2. Germline trimming cut 6 bases from V and 7 bases from J; bases unmatched to any gene: 5. The CDR3 has 13 amino acids. Germline V gives CDR1 KGHDR, CDR2 SFDVKD. The CDR3 loop is CATSLGLVNEQFF. CDR3 DNA sequence: TGTGCCACCAGTCTAGGACTAGTAAATGAGCAGTTCTTC.

This clonotype was seen more than once but under ten times. The rearrangement uses TRBV5-6 and TRBJ1-1; D unresolved. CDR3 length equals 15 residues. V dropped 1 base and J dropped 0 bases, with 10 bases sitting between them. Per germline, CDR1 SGHDT and CDR2 YYEEEE. The CDR3 loop reads CASSLISRLNTEAFF. In nucleotides, the CDR3 is TGTGCCAGCAGCTTGATAAGCAGGTTGAACACTGAAGCTTTCTTT.

V usage is TRBV15 and J usage is TRBJ1-4; the D is unclear. The CDR3 length is 14 residues. Germline V lookup: CDR1 LNHNV, CDR2 YYDKDF (reference sequence). V was cut by 1 base and J by 2 bases, with 5 bases left in between. The DNA for the CDR3 is TGTGCCACCAGCAGAGGAAGGACTAATGAAAAACTGTTTTTT. Translating gives CATSRGRTNEKLFF.

The chain carries TRBV21-1 and TRBJ2-3; the D call TRBD1 from the table was never checked on the DNA. TRBV21-1 is given as a pseudogene. The CDR3 contains 15 residues. The CDR3 sequence: CASSATGGFKDTQYF. The DNA for the CDR3 is TGTGCCAGCAGTGCTACCGGGGGATTTAAGGATACGCAGTATTTT.

The sample holds a few counts of this clonotype. This chain joins TRBV7-3 and TRBJ1-1, with D possibly matching TRBD1 (5 bases). This CDR3 region has 14 residues. Deletions cut 5 bases from V and 4 bases from J, with 14 bases between. Per the germline V gene, CDR1 is SGHTA and CDR2 is FQGTGA. The CDR3 DNA reads TGTGCCAGCAGCCTCAGGGACTTCGGCACTGAAGCTTTCTTT. Its translation: CASSLRDFGTEAFF.

The V call is TRBV5-1, the J call TRBJ2-3; 8 bases map to TRBD2. The J segment lost 3 bases and the V segment lost 4 bases, leaving 10 bases of the junction unmatched. CDR3 length: 16 residues. Per germline, CDR1 SGHRS and CDR2 YFSETQ. The CDR3 bases are TGCGCCAGCAGCCGAGAAGCGGGGGCGGGGACAGATACGCAGTATTTT. Translating it yields CASSREAGAGTDTQYF.

This clonotype was found a few times. The rearrangement links TRBV18 to TRBJ1-4; 7 positions match TRBD1. V lost 3 bases, J lost 6 bases, and 7 bases stayed unmatched. From germline, CDR1 is KGHSH and CDR2 LQKENI. The CDR3 runs 15 residues. CDR3 in amino acids: CASSPGGQRHEKLFF. In DNA, the CDR3 is TGTGCCAGCTCACCGGGGGGACAGAGGCATGAAAAACTGTTTTTT. Full variable domain (missing parts from reference TRBV18 and TRBJ1-4): NAGVMQNPRHLVRRRGQEARLRCSPMKGHSHVYWYRQLPEEGLKFMVYLQKENIIDESGMPKERFSAEFPKEGPSILRIQQVVRGDSAAYFCASSPGGQRHEKLFFGSGTQLSVL.

This CDR3 is CASSFYYGSKYEQYF. CDR3 in DNA: TGTGCCAGCAGCTTCTACTATGGATCAAAATACGAGCAGTACTTC. The rearrangement uses TRBV11-2 and TRBJ2-7; unclear D gene. From germline, CDR1 is SGHAT and CDR2 FQNNGV. V gave up 3 bases and J gave up 4 bases, with 16 bases separating them. The CDR3 sequence is 15 residues long.

This clonotype appeared a few times. This CDR3 is CASSADRRGEQYF. CDR3 bases: TGTGCCAGCAGTGCGGACAGAAGGGGCGAGCAGTACTTC. The chain couples TRBV2 to TRBJ2-7; possible D gene TRBD1, 6 bases. Trimming took off 4 bases at V and 6 bases at J, with 13 bases between the two ends. This CDR3 contains 13 residues. The V gene's germline CDR1 is SNHLY and CDR2 FYNNEI.

There are a few counts of this clonotype. The chain recombines TRBV15 with TRBJ2-7, with D perhaps TRBD1 (5 bases). The germline V gene has CDR1 LNHNV and CDR2 YYDKDF (reference sequence). With 2 bases removed from V and 3 bases from J, the gap between germline ends came to 8 bases. There are 13 residues in the CDR3. CDR3 coding DNA: TGTGCCACCAGCAGACAGGGCAACTACGAGCAGTACTTC. This gives the protein CATSRQGNYEQYF. Variable domain in full (rest from reference TRBV15 and TRBJ2-7): DAMVIQNPRYQVTQFGKPVTLSCSQTLNHNVMYWYQQKSSQAPKLLFHYYDKDFNNEADTPDNFQSRRPNTSFCFLDIRSPGLGDTAMYLCATSRQGNYEQYFGPGTRLTVT.

The table lists this clonotype with a few counts. The V call is TRBV4-3, the J call TRBJ1-3; D is ambiguous. The germline V and J ends were trimmed by 4 bases and 3 bases, with 10 bases remaining between them. The CDR3 extends over 14 amino acids. Germline lookup yields CDR1 LGHNA and CDR2 YSLEER. As DNA, the CDR3 is TGCGCCAGCAGCCCCACTGGAAATGGAAACACCATATATTTT. Translation: CASSPTGNGNTIYF.

The chain couples TRBV5-1 to TRBJ2-7; TRBD1 might be the D (6 bases). V lost 2 bases, J lost 0 bases, and 12 bases lay in between. This CDR3 comprises 15 residues. Germline values: CDR1 SGHRS, CDR2 YFSETQ. CDR3 bases: TGCGCCAGCAGCTTCGGACAGTCCTACTCCTACGAGCAGTACTTC. Protein product: CASSFGQSYSYEQYF.

The V call is TRBV2, the J call TRBJ1-2, with D maybe TRBD1 (5 bases). CDR3 length: 13 amino acids. The ends were cut back, 6 bases at V and 3 bases at J, with 11 bases in the middle. Per the germline V gene, CDR1 is SNHLY and CDR2 is FYNNEI. CDR3 sequence (DNA): TGTGCCAGCAGGGGACTGGAGGACTATGGCTACACCTTC. Encoded protein: CASRGLEDYGYTF.

This clonotype was counted a few times. The J gene is TRBJ2-7, the V gene TRBV3-1, with 8 bases fitting TRBD1. Germline CDR1 is LGHDT and CDR2 is YNNKEL (reference sequence). The CDR3 contains 14 residues. The V segment lost 1 base and the J segment 4 bases; nucleotides outside the gene matches: 3. The CDR3 nucleotides are TGTGCCAGCAGCCAAGTGGACAGGGATTACGAGCAGTACTTC. Protein product: CASSQVDRDYEQYF.

The chain has TRBV9 and TRBJ2-7; 15 bases fit TRBD2. Losses at the gene ends were 2 bases for V and 5 bases for J; bases not matched to a gene: 5. Germline V gives CDR1 SGDLS, CDR2 YYNGEE. The CDR3 sequence is 16 residues long. This CDR3 reads CASSVGLAGGGHEQYF. The DNA of the CDR3 is TGTGCCAGCAGCGTTGGACTAGCGGGAGGGGGGCACGAGCAGTACTTC.

This clonotype has more than one count but fewer than ten. This chain links TRBV2 with TRBJ2-2; D perhaps matches TRBD2 (7 bases). Germline lookup yields CDR1 SNHLY and CDR2 FYNNEI. The CDR3 spans 15 residues. Trimming shortened V by 4 bases and J by 3 bases, and 12 bases separated the two germline ends. CDR3 sequence (DNA): TGTGCCAGCAGTGTTCGGGGGGCGGACACCGGGGAGCTGTTTTTT. Translated, it gives CASSVRGADTGELFF.

This clonotype was counted only a few times. V is TRBV18 and J is TRBJ1-6; 9 bases fit TRBD1. CDR1 is KGHSH, CDR2 LQKENI, per germline. This CDR3 comprises 16 residues. V lost 3 bases to trimming and J lost 5 bases; unmatched junction nucleotides: 5. The CDR3 DNA is TGTGCCAGCTCACCTCAACAGGGGGCTGATAATTCACCCCTCCACTTT. The encoded protein is CASSPQQGADNSPLHF.

In its sample, this clonotype was seen a few times. The V gene is TRBV15, the J gene TRBJ2-7; D might be TRBD1 (6 bases). The CDR3 is 17 residues long. The germline gives CDR1 LNHNV, CDR2 YYDKDF (reference sequence). Deletions cut 0 bases from V and 6 bases from J, with 21 bases between. The CDR3 DNA sequence: TGTGCCACCAGCAGAGATTATCTGGACGACAGGATCTCCGAGCAGTACTTC. Amino acids: CATSRDYLDDRISEQYF.

This clonotype has a handful of counts. The chain carries TRBV24-1 and TRBJ2-2, with TRBD1 matching over 9 bases. This CDR3 region has 16 residues. Germline trimming cut 5 bases from V and 7 bases from J; bases unmatched to any gene: 10. The germline V gene encodes CDR1 KGHDR and CDR2 SFDVKD. This chain's CDR3 is CATSAGGQGAIGELFF. The CDR3 region has the DNA TGTGCCACCAGTGCCGGGGGACAGGGAGCGATCGGGGAGCTGTTTTTT.

This clonotype was seen repeatedly, ten times or more. The chain employs TRBV4-2 and TRBJ2-3, with 13 nucleotides matching TRBD2. CDR3 length equals 18 residues. The V segment lost 4 bases and the J segment 5 bases; nucleotides outside the gene matches: 12. Looked up from germline, CDR1 is LGHNA and CDR2 is YNFKEQ. CDR3 bases: TGTGCCAGCAGCCGCGGAAGCTCCGGGACTAGCGGGGAAGATACGCAGTATTTT. Encoded protein: CASSRGSSGTSGEDTQYF.

This chain connects TRBV27 to TRBJ1-2; 9 bases fit TRBD1. The germline gives CDR1 MNHEY, CDR2 SMNVEV (reference sequence). The CDR3 runs 14 residues. Germline trimming cut 4 bases from V and 4 bases from J; bases unmatched to any gene: 4. CDR3 protein: CASSSGQGSYGYTF. CDR3 coding DNA: TGTGCCAGCAGTTCCGGACAGGGGAGCTATGGCTACACCTTC.

This clonotype was seen once. CDR3: CSAIGTSDNEQFF. In DNA, the CDR3 is TGCAGTGCTATCGGGACTAGCGACAATGAGCAGTTCTTC. This chain joins TRBV20-1 and TRBJ2-1; 10 bases map to TRBD2. The junction had 2 bases not matched to a gene; V was cut back by 4 bases and J by 5 bases. CDR3 length equals 13 residues. Germline values: CDR1 DFQATT, CDR2 SNEGSKA (reference sequence).

The chain recombines TRBV5-1 with TRBJ2-3; 7 nucleotides agree with TRBD1. V lost 0 bases to trimming and J lost 4 bases; unmatched junction nucleotides: 2. CDR3 length: 14 amino acids. The V gene's germline CDR1 is SGHRS and CDR2 YFSETQ. CDR3 loop: CASSLAGQADTQYF. CDR3 coding DNA: TGCGCCAGCAGCTTGGCCGGACAGGCAGATACGCAGTATTTT.

This rearrangement joins TRBV24-1 to TRBJ2-7; tentatively, D is TRBD1 (6 bases). CDR1 and CDR2 (germline): KGHDR, SFDVKD. V gave up 7 bases and J gave up 0 bases, with 6 bases separating them. The CDR3 length is 12 residues. CDR3 coding DNA: TGTGCCACCAGGGACAGCTCCTACGAGCAGTACTTC. Translated: CATRDSSYEQYF.

This clonotype was recorded at least ten times. V gene TRBV7-8 combines with J gene TRBJ2-5; 10 positions agree with TRBD2. CDR1 is SGHVS, CDR2 FQNEAQ, per germline. V shed 5 bases and J 5 bases; nucleotides not matched to a gene: 11. The CDR3 length is 16 residues. The CDR3 reads CASSPRKRGGLETQYF. The CDR3 nucleotides read TGTGCCAGCAGCCCTCGGAAGCGGGGGGGCCTCGAGACCCAGTACTTC. The variable domain in full, completed from reference TRBV7-8 and TRBJ2-5, reads GAGVSQSPRYKVAKRGQDVALRCDPISGHVSLFWYQQALGQGPEFLTYFQNEAQLDKSGLPSDRFFAERPEGSVSTLKIQRTQQEDSAVYLCASSPRKRGGLETQYFGPGTRLLVL.

This clonotype was picked up many times. The genes are TRBV27 and TRBJ2-3, with D hard to call. V was pared by 7 bases and J by 0 bases, with 11 bases between. This CDR3 region has 14 residues. Germline V gene sequence: CDR1 MNHEY, CDR2 SMNVEV (reference sequence). In nucleotides, the CDR3 is TGTGCCAGCACCCCAGTAGGGAGCACAGATACGCAGTATTTT. Protein sequence: CASTPVGSTDTQYF.

The chain couples TRBV2 to TRBJ1-2; D ambiguous. CDR1 and CDR2 (germline): SNHLY, FYNNEI. Deletions cut 1 base from V and 4 bases from J, with 10 bases between. The CDR3 runs 14 residues. CDR3 coding DNA: TGTGCCAGCAGTGAAGAGGCAGCTACCTATGGCTACACCTTC. It specifies CASSEEAATYGYTF. Combining the CDR3 with reference TRBV2 and TRBJ1-2 gives the whole variable domain EPEVTQTPSHQVTQMGQEVILRCVPISNHLYFYWYRQILGQKVEFLVSFYNNEISEKSEIFDDQFSVERPDGSNFTLKIRSTKLEDSAMYFCASSEEAATYGYTFGSGTRLTVV.